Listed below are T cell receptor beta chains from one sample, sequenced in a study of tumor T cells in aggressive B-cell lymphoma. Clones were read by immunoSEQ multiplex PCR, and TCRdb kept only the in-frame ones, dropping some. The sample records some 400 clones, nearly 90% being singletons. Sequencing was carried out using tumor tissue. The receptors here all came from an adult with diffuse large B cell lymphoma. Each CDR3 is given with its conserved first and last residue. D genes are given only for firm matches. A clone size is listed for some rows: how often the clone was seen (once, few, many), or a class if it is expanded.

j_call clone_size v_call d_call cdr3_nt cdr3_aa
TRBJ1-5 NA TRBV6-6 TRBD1 TGTGCCAGCAGTGCCCCGGACAGGGAGATTCAGCCCCAGCATTTT CASSAPDREIQPQHF
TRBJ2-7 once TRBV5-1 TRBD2 TGCGCCAGCAGCTTGGTCGGGGGGAACTACGAGCAGTACTTC CASSLVGGNYEQYF
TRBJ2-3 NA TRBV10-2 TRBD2 TGCGCCATTGGAGGGCGACTAGCGGGAGGGGTAGATACGCAGTATTTT CAIGGRLAGGVDTQYF
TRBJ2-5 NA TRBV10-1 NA TGCGCCACCGTAACCGACCCCCAGGGTCCCCTGCGGGAGACCCAGTACTTC CATVTDPQGPLRETQYF
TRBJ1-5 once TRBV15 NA TGTGCCACCAGCAGAGATCCAGGGGACATTGGCGGCAATCAGCCCCAGCATTTT CATSRDPGDIGGNQPQHF
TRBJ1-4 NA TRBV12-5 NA TGTGCTAGTGGTCCCACAGGGAGTGGTGAAAAACTGTTTTTT CASGPTGSGEKLFF
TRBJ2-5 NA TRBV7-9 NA TGTGCCAGCAGCTTATATTCGGTCCGGGGGGAGACCCAGTACTTC CASSLYSVRGETQYF
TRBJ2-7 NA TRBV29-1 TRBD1 TGCAGCGTCTGGGGGACAGGGGTCACCTACGAGCAGTACTTC CSVWGTGVTYEQYF
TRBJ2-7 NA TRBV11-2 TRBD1 TGTGCCAGCAGCTTAGGGACAGGGGGCTATGAGCAGTACTTC CASSLGTGGYEQYF
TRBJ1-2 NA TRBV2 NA TGTGCCAGCAGCTTGGGAGTAGCTAACTATGGCTACACCTTC CASSLGVANYGYTF
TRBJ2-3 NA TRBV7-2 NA TGTGCCAGCAGCCCTACCACTAGCACAGATACGCAGTATTTT CASSPTTSTDTQYF
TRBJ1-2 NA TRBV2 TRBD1 TGTGCCAGCAGTGACACCATCGACAGGGGGAGTGGCTACACCTTC CASSDTIDRGSGYTF
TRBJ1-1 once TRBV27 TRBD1 TGTGCCAGCACAGGGACAGGGGGTAACACTGAAGCTTTCTTT CASTGTGGNTEAFF
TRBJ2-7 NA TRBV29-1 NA TGCAGCGCTCGACTAGCAATTAGAGGGGGTACTTACTACGAGCAGTACTTC CSARLAIRGGTYYEQYF
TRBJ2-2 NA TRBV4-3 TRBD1 TGCGCCAGCAGCCCGGGGACAGGGCTTGGCACCGGGGAGCTGTTTTTT CASSPGTGLGTGELFF
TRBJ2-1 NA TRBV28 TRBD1 TGTGCCAGCAGTTTAGAAGCAGGGGGTCGCTCCTACAATGAGCAGTTCTTC CASSLEAGGRSYNEQFF
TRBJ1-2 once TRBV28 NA TGTGCCAGCAGTTACGAAGGGGATAACTATGGCTACACCTTC CASSYEGDNYGYTF
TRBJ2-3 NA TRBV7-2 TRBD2 TGTGCCAGCAGCTTATCCGGACTAGCGGGGTCGCCAGATACGCAGTATTTT CASSLSGLAGSPDTQYF
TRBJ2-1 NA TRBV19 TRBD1 TGTGCCAGTAGTACTCGGACAGGGTTTGAGCAGTTCTTC CASSTRTGFEQFF
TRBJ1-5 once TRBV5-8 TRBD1 TGTGCCAGCTTAAGGACAGGGGGTCAGCCCCAGCATTTT CASLRTGGQPQHF
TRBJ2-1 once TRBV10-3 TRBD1 TGTGCCATCAGTGCTGAACAGGGGATCAATGAGCAGTTCTTC CAISAEQGINEQFF
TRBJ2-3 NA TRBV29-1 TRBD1 TGCAGCGGGGGGACAGGGGCAGATACGCAGTATTTT CSGGTGADTQYF
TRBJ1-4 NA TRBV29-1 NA TGCAGCGTTGGGGGCGGGGGAGAAAAACTGTTTTTT CSVGGGGEKLFF
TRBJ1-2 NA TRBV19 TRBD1 TGTGCCAGTAGCCCCCCGGGTACGCAGGGGGCCTTGTATGGCTACACCTTC CASSPPGTQGALYGYTF
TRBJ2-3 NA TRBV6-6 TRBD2 TGTGCCAGCAGTTGGACTAGCGGGAGCACAGATACGCAGTATTTT CASSWTSGSTDTQYF
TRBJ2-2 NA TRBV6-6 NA TGTGCCAACAGGCCCCCCGGCCAGGGGAACACCGGGGAGCTGTTTTTT CANRPPGQGNTGELFF
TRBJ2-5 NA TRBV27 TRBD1 TGTGCCAGCAGTTTCCGACAGGGAAAAGGGACAGAGACCCAGTACTTC CASSFRQGKGTETQYF
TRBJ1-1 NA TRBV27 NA TGTGCCAGCAGTTTTCGCCGCGGAGGGAGGAACACTGAAGCTTTCTTT CASSFRRGGRNTEAFF
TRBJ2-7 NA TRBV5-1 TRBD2 TGCGCCAGCAGCTTGGTGTCTAGCGGATCCTACGAGCAGTACTTC CASSLVSSGSYEQYF
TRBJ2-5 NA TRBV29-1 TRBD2 TGCAGCGTTGATTCGGGAGGGCCGGAGACCCAGTACTTC CSVDSGGPETQYF